This T cell receptor (beta chain) was observed in a study of T cells after posttransplantation cyclophosphamide. Study-wide results and caveats: Skin or GI-infiltrating T cells shared few TRB sequences with blood. Donor-recipient repertoire similarity was low at 1-2 months, rising over year one.

With regard to this clone: The antigen is undetermined.

A marrow graft followed busulfan-fludarabine conditioning, with cyclophosphamide on days +3 and +4. Germline CDR1 reads SGHKS; CDR2 reads YYEKEE (reference sequence). Trimming took off 4 bases at V and 14 bases at J, with 16 bases between the two ends. This CDR3 comprises 12 residues. TCRdb's table, derived via immunoSEQ multiplex PCR, lists solely in-frame clones and lacks some. Of 4,100 or so clones in the sample, 82% were seen once. This clonotype originated in a male patient aged 50 to 60 who received an allogeneic stem cell transplant from an unrelated donor, was CMV-positive, and had acute GVHD only. Some T cells may have come from the graft donor. The sample was PBMCs, taken 86 days after allogeneic stem cell transplant with posttransplant cyclophosphamide. The chain uses TRBV5-5 and TRBJ2-1; tentative D call: TRBD1 (8 bases). The CDR3 DNA sequence: TGTGCCAGCAGCATCAACAGGGGGGGAGAGTTCTTC. It translates to CASSINRGGEFF.